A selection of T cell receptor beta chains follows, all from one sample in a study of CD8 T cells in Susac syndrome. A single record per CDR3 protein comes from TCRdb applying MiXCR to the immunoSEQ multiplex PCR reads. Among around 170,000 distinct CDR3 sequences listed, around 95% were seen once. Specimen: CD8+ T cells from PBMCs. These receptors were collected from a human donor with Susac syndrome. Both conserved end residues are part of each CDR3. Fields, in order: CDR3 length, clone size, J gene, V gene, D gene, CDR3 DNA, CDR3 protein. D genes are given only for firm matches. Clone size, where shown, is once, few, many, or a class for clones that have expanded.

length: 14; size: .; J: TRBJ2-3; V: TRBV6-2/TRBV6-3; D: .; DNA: TGTGCCAGCAGCCGCGGACTGTCGGCAGATACGCAGTATTTT; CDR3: CASSRGLSADTQYF
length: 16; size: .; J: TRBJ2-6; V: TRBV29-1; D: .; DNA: TGCAGCGTTGAAGATATAATAACAGCTGGGGCCAACGTCCTGACTTTC; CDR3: CSVEDIITAGANVLTF
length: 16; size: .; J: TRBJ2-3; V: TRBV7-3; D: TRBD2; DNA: TGTGCCAGCAGCTTTACTAGCGGGGATAGTGCAGATACGCAGTATTTT; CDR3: CASSFTSGDSADTQYF
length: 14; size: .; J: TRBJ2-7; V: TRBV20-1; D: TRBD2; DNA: TGCAGTGCTAGAACCGGGACTAGCGGCTACGAGCAGTACTTC; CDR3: CSARTGTSGYEQYF
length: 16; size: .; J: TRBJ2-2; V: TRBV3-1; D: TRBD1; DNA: TGTGCCAGCAGCCAGGGACAGGGGTTAAACACCGGGGAGCTGTTTTTT; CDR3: CASSQGQGLNTGELFF
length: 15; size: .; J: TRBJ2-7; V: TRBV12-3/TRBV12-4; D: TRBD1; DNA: TGTGCCAGCAGTTACAGGGGGCTAGGAAACTACGAGCAGTACTTC; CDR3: CASSYRGLGNYEQYF
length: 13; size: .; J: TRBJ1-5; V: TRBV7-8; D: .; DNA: TGTGCCAGCAGGGGGGAGGGCAGTCAGCCCCAGCATTTT; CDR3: CASRGEGSQPQHF
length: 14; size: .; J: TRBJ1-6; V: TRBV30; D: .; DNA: TGTGCCTGGAGCTTGACAGGATTAAATTCACCCCTCCACTTT; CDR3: CAWSLTGLNSPLHF
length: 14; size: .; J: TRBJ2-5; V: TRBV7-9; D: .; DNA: TGTGCCAGCAGCCCCGGGAACAGCCAAGAGACCCAGTACTTC; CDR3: CASSPGNSQETQYF
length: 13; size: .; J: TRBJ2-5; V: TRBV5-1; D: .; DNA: TGCGCCAGCAGACCATTGGACAAAGAGACCCAGTACTTC; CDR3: CASRPLDKETQYF
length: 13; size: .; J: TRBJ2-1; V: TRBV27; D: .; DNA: TGTGCCAGCAGAGATTCAGACTACAATGAGCAGTTCTTC; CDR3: CASRDSDYNEQFF
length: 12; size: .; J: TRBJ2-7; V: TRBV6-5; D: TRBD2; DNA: TGTGCCAGCAACAGCGGGGAGGGCGAGCAGTACTTC; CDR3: CASNSGEGEQYF
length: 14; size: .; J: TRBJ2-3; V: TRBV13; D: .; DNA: TGTGCCAGCAGCTTGTTTAGCGGCACAGATACGCAGTATTTT; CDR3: CASSLFSGTDTQYF
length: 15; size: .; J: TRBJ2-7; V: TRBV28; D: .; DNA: TGTGCCAGCAGTTTATGGGTAGACGGTCGGGACGAGCAGTACTTC; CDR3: CASSLWVDGRDEQYF
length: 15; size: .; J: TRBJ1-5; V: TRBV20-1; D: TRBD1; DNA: TGCAGTGCTAGAGATCTCCGGGACAGGGATCAGCCCCAGCATTTT; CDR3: CSARDLRDRDQPQHF
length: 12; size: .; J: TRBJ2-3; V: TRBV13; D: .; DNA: TGTGCCAGCAGCTCCGGGGGTTCTACGCAGTATTTT; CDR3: CASSSGGSTQYF
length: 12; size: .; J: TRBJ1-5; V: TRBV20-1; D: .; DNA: TGCAGTGCCGAGGATGGAGCCCAGCCCCAGCATTTT; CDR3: CSAEDGAQPQHF
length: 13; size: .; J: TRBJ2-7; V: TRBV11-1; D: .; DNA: TGTGCCAGCAGCTACCAAGGCGTCTACGAGCAGTACTTC; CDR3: CASSYQGVYEQYF
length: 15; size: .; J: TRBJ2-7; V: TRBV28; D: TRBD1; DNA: TGTGCCAGCAGTTCTTTACAGGGGAATGGCGACGAGCAGTACTTC; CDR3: CASSSLQGNGDEQYF
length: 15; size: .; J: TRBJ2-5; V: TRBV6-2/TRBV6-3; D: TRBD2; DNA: TGTGCCAGCAGCTTACTAGCGGGAGAAGGAGAGACCCAGTACTTC; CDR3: CASSLLAGEGETQYF
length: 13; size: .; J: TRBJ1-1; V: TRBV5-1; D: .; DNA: TGCGCCAGCTGGGGAGGGGCGAACACTGAAGCTTTCTTT; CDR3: CASWGGANTEAFF
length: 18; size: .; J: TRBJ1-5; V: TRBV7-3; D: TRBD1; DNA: TGTGCCAGCAGCTTAGAGTTTTGGGACAGAGTTAGCAATCAGCCCCAGCATTTT; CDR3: CASSLEFWDRVSNQPQHF
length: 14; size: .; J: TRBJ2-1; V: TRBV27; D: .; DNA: TGTGCCAGCAGTTTGATATGGACATCCGATGAGCAGTTCTTC; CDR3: CASSLIWTSDEQFF
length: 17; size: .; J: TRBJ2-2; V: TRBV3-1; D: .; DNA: TGTGCCAGCAGCCAAGATCTGTCGGGGGAGAACACCGGGGAGCTGTTTTTT; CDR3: CASSQDLSGENTGELFF
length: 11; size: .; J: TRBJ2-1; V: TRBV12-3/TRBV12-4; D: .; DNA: TGTGCCAGCAGTGGGGCGGGTGAGCAGTTCTTC; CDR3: CASSGAGEQFF
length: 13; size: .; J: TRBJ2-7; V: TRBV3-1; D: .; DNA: TGTGCCAGCAGCCAAGTGGGGGCGGGCGAGCAGTACTTC; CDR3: CASSQVGAGEQYF
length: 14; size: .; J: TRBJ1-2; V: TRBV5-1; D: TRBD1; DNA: TGCGCCAGCAGCTTTACAGGGGGTGTGGATGGCTACACCTTC; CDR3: CASSFTGGVDGYTF
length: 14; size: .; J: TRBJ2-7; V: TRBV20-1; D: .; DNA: TGCAGTGCTAGTACGACGGTCCGCTCCTACGAGCAGTACTTC; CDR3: CSASTTVRSYEQYF
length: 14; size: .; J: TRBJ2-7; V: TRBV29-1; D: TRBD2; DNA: TGCAGCGCTGCCGGTGGGACTACCTCCTACGAGCAGTACTTC; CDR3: CSAAGGTTSYEQYF
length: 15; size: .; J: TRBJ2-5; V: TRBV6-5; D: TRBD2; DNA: TGTGCCAGCAGTTACGGGCGGGGGGGCGGTGAGACCCAGTACTTC; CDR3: CASSYGRGGGETQYF
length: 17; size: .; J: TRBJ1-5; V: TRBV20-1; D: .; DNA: TGCAGTGCTATCGAGACAGGAGGACTAGAATTGAATCAGCCCCAGCATTTT; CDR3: CSAIETGGLELNQPQHF
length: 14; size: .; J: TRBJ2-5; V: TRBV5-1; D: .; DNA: TGCGCCAGCAGCTTGGCCCGCTACCAAGAGACCCAGTACTTC; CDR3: CASSLARYQETQYF
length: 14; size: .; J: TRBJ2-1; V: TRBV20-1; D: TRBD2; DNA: TGCAGTGCTGGACTAGCGGGGGAGTACAATGAGCAGTTCTTC; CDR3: CSAGLAGEYNEQFF
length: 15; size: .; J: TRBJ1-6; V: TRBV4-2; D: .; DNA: TGTGCCAGCAGCCAAGATGAGGGGGTGAGGTCACCCCTCCACTTT; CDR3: CASSQDEGVRSPLHF
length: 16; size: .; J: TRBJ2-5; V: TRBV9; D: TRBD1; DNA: TGTGCCAGCAGCGCAACAGGGGGTCCTGCAGGAGAGACCCAGTACTTC; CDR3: CASSATGGPAGETQYF
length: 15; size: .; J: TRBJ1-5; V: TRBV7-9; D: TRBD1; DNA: TGTGCCAGCAGCTCCACAGGGGACCGGAATCAGCCCCAGCATTTT; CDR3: CASSSTGDRNQPQHF
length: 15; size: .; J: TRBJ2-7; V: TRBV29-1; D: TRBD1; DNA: TGCAGCGTTGTATATCAGGGGGCGAGGGGCTACGAGCAGTACTTC; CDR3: CSVVYQGARGYEQYF
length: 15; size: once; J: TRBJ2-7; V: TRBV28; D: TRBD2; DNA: TGTGCCAGCAGTTCGGGACTAGCAGAATTCTACGAGCAGTACTTC; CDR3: CASSSGLAEFYEQYF
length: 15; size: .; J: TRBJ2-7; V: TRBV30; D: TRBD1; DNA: TGTGCCTGGAGTGGTCGTAGGACAGGTTTCACCGAGCAGTACTTC; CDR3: CAWSGRRTGFTEQYF
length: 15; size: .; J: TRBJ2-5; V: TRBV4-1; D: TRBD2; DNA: TGCGCCAGCAGCCAAGCTAGCGGGGTCCAAGAGACCCAGTACTTC; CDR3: CASSQASGVQETQYF
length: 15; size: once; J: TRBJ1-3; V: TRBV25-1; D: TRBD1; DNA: TGTGCCAGCCTTGACCGGGACAGCTCTGGAAACACCATATATTTT; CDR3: CASLDRDSSGNTIYF
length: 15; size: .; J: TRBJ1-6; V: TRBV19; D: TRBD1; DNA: TGTGCCAGTAGATCCCGGGACAGTTATAATTCACCCCTCCACTTT; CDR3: CASRSRDSYNSPLHF
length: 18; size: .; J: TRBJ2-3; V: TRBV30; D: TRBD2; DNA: TGTGCCTGGAGTAGGGGGATGATCGGCGGGGGGTCCACAGATACGCAGTATTTT; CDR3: CAWSRGMIGGGSTDTQYF
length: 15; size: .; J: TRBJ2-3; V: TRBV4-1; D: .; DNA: TGCGCCAGCAGCCTCACTGGGGCAGTAGCAGATACGCAGTATTTT; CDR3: CASSLTGAVADTQYF
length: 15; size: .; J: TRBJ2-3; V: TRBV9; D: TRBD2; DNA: TGTGCCAGCAGCCTTAGCGGGAGGACGACAGATACGCAGTATTTT; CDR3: CASSLSGRTTDTQYF